Listed below are T cell receptor beta chains from one sample, sequenced in a study of OX40 agonist ivuxolimab in advanced cancers. Here immunoSEQ multiplex PCR was the method, and the copy in TCRdb shows in-frame clones only, minus some. The sample lists roughly 64,000 clones, roughly four fifths occurring once. Material: CD4+ or CD8+ T cells sorted from blood, obtained in a trial of the OX40 agonist ivuxolimab. The receptor source for this set is an adult with an advanced solid tumor such as melanoma, head and neck, liver or kidney cancer. The CDR3 runs from the conserved cysteine through the conserved F or W. The D gene is left open where the match is weak. The size field is filled for only some rows; it gives once, few, many or a size class.

D gene: .
J gene: TRBJ2-7
clone size: .
V gene: TRBV7-9
CDR3 protein: CASSLAAGQEQYF
CDR3 DNA: TGTGCCAGCAGCTTAGCGGCGGGGCAGGAGCAGTACTTC

D gene: .
J gene: TRBJ1-2
clone size: .
V gene: TRBV20-1
CDR3 protein: CSDPRLYGYTF
CDR3 DNA: TGCAGTGATCCGCGGCTCTATGGCTACACCTTC

D gene: .
J gene: TRBJ2-7
clone size: .
V gene: TRBV18
CDR3 protein: CASSPKSTVDEQYF
CDR3 DNA: TGTGCCAGCTCACCAAAATCGACAGTCGACGAGCAGTACTTC

D gene: .
J gene: TRBJ2-7
clone size: .
V gene: TRBV7-3
CDR3 protein: CASSFEVGPYEQYF
CDR3 DNA: TGTGCCAGCAGCTTCGAGGTGGGGCCCTACGAGCAGTACTTC

D gene: TRBD2
J gene: TRBJ2-1
clone size: .
V gene: TRBV4-1
CDR3 protein: CASSQGLAGAQLLNEQFF
CDR3 DNA: TGCGCCAGCAGCCAGGGACTAGCGGGGGCGCAATTACTGAATGAGCAGTTCTTC

D gene: .
J gene: TRBJ1-5
clone size: once
V gene: TRBV12-2
CDR3 protein: CASRLERRGLNQPQHF
CDR3 DNA: TGTGCAAGTCGCTTAGAAAGGAGGGGGCTCAATCAGCCCCAGCATTTT

D gene: .
J gene: TRBJ1-2
clone size: .
V gene: TRBV7-8
CDR3 protein: CASSTQTENYGYTF
CDR3 DNA: TGTGCCAGCAGCACGCAGACAGAGAACTATGGCTACACCTTC

D gene: .
J gene: TRBJ1-3
clone size: .
V gene: TRBV19
CDR3 protein: CASSIDPIRSGNTIYF
CDR3 DNA: TGTGCCAGTAGTATAGACCCAATTCGCTCTGGAAACACCATATATTTT

D gene: TRBD2
J gene: TRBJ2-3
clone size: .
V gene: TRBV13
CDR3 protein: CASSLGTSGRAVLDTQYF
CDR3 DNA: TGTGCCAGCAGCTTAGGCACTAGCGGGAGGGCCGTTTTAGATACGCAGTATTTT

D gene: TRBD1
J gene: TRBJ1-3
clone size: once
V gene: TRBV5-6
CDR3 protein: CASSLGTGNSGNTIYF
CDR3 DNA: TGTGCCAGCAGCTTGGGGACAGGCAACTCTGGAAACACCATATATTTT

D gene: .
J gene: TRBJ1-3
clone size: .
V gene: TRBV14
CDR3 protein: CASSQRASGNTIYF
CDR3 DNA: TGTGCCAGCAGCCAAAGAGCCTCGGGAAACACCATATATTTT

D gene: .
J gene: TRBJ2-5
clone size: few
V gene: TRBV5-1
CDR3 protein: CASSKGDLGETQYF
CDR3 DNA: TGCGCCAGCAGCAAAGGGGACCTAGGGGAGACCCAGTACTTC

D gene: .
J gene: TRBJ2-1
clone size: .
V gene: TRBV6-5
CDR3 protein: CASKAGRGFFDEQFF
CDR3 DNA: TGTGCCAGCAAGGCGGGACGCGGGTTTTTCGATGAGCAGTTCTTC

D gene: .
J gene: TRBJ2-1
clone size: .
V gene: TRBV30
CDR3 protein: CAWSLRSGWNEQFF
CDR3 DNA: TGTGCCTGGAGCCTTCGGAGCGGGTGGAATGAGCAGTTCTTC

D gene: .
J gene: TRBJ1-1
clone size: few
V gene: TRBV9
CDR3 protein: CASSVGGNGGTEAFF
CDR3 DNA: TGTGCCAGCAGCGTAGGAGGGAACGGTGGCACTGAAGCTTTCTTT

D gene: .
J gene: TRBJ1-2
clone size: once
V gene: TRBV5-4
CDR3 protein: CASSREGRDYGYTF
CDR3 DNA: TGTGCCAGCAGCAGGGAAGGAAGAGACTATGGCTACACCTTC

D gene: TRBD1
J gene: TRBJ1-5
clone size: once
V gene: TRBV2
CDR3 protein: CASRWGTGTNQPQHF
CDR3 DNA: TGTGCCAGCAGATGGGGGACAGGGACCAATCAGCCCCAGCATTTT

D gene: .
J gene: TRBJ2-7
clone size: .
V gene: TRBV19
CDR3 protein: CASRPSGVYEQYF
CDR3 DNA: TGTGCCAGTAGGCCCTCCGGGGTATACGAGCAGTACTTC

D gene: .
J gene: TRBJ2-7
clone size: .
V gene: TRBV6-6
CDR3 protein: CASRQSYEQYF
CDR3 DNA: TGTGCCAGCCGACAATCTTACGAGCAGTACTTC

D gene: .
J gene: TRBJ2-5
clone size: .
V gene: TRBV30
CDR3 protein: CAWSVLGGETQYF
CDR3 DNA: TGTGCCTGGAGTGTACTGGGTGGAGAGACCCAGTACTTC

D gene: .
J gene: TRBJ1-2
clone size: .
V gene: TRBV30
CDR3 protein: CAWSQGDIYGYTF
CDR3 DNA: TGTGCCTGGAGTCAGGGCGATATCTATGGCTACACCTTC

D gene: TRBD2
J gene: TRBJ2-3
clone size: .
V gene: TRBV9
CDR3 protein: CASSVVGWGGTDTQYF
CDR3 DNA: TGTGCCAGCAGCGTAGTTGGGTGGGGGGGGACAGATACGCAGTATTTT

D gene: .
J gene: TRBJ1-3
clone size: .
V gene: TRBV28
CDR3 protein: CASSFDGYSGNTIYF
CDR3 DNA: TGTGCCAGCAGTTTTGACGGTTACTCTGGAAACACCATATATTTT

D gene: .
J gene: TRBJ2-5
clone size: once
V gene: TRBV6-5
CDR3 protein: CASSSSQVYQETQYF
CDR3 DNA: TGTGCCAGCAGTTCATCTCAGGTGTACCAAGAGACCCAGTACTTC

D gene: .
J gene: TRBJ1-2
clone size: .
V gene: TRBV2
CDR3 protein: CASTRGTKTYGYTF
CDR3 DNA: TGTGCCAGCACGAGAGGGACCAAGACCTATGGCTACACCTTC

D gene: TRBD1
J gene: TRBJ1-5
clone size: few
V gene: TRBV15
CDR3 protein: CATSSVGTGADKPQHF
CDR3 DNA: TGTGCCACCAGCAGTGTAGGGACAGGCGCCGACAAGCCCCAGCATTTT

D gene: TRBD2
J gene: TRBJ2-1
clone size: .
V gene: TRBV2
CDR3 protein: CASSPLSGARLFNEQFF
CDR3 DNA: TGTGCCAGCAGTCCCCTTAGCGGGGCCCGATTATTTAATGAGCAGTTCTTC

D gene: .
J gene: TRBJ1-4
clone size: .
V gene: TRBV9
CDR3 protein: CASSVGGGATNEKLFF
CDR3 DNA: TGTGCCAGCAGCGTAGGAGGTGGAGCAACTAATGAAAAACTGTTTTTT

D gene: .
J gene: TRBJ1-1
clone size: .
V gene: TRBV29-1
CDR3 protein: CSVLPTNTEAFF
CDR3 DNA: TGCAGCGTCCTGCCCACGAACACTGAAGCTTTCTTT

D gene: .
J gene: TRBJ1-2
clone size: once
V gene: TRBV28
CDR3 protein: CASSPSGQRDGYTF
CDR3 DNA: TGTGCCAGCAGTCCCTCCGGGCAGCGGGATGGCTACACCTTC

D gene: .
J gene: TRBJ2-3
clone size: .
V gene: TRBV6-5
CDR3 protein: CASSYSLGGGTDTQYF
CDR3 DNA: TGTGCCAGCAGTTACTCCTTAGGGGGTGGTACAGATACGCAGTATTTT

D gene: .
J gene: TRBJ2-7
clone size: .
V gene: TRBV7-8
CDR3 protein: CASSFGRGPSEQYF
CDR3 DNA: TGTGCCAGCAGCTTCGGCCGGGGCCCCTCCGAGCAGTACTTC

D gene: TRBD1
J gene: TRBJ1-5
clone size: .
V gene: TRBV6-1
CDR3 protein: CASNGQGFDQPQHF
CDR3 DNA: TGTGCCAGCAACGGACAGGGCTTCGATCAGCCCCAGCATTTT

D gene: .
J gene: TRBJ1-1
clone size: .
V gene: TRBV28
CDR3 protein: CASSLGYTEAFF
CDR3 DNA: TGTGCCAGCAGTTTAGGTTACACTGAAGCTTTCTTT

D gene: .
J gene: TRBJ2-7
clone size: .
V gene: TRBV27
CDR3 protein: CASSFGTLRSYEQYF
CDR3 DNA: TGTGCCAGCAGTTTTGGGACCCTACGCTCCTACGAGCAGTACTTC

D gene: TRBD2
J gene: TRBJ2-1
clone size: .
V gene: TRBV6-6
CDR3 protein: CASAGASGSLNEQFF
CDR3 DNA: TGTGCCAGCGCGGGGGCTAGCGGGAGTTTAAATGAGCAGTTCTTC

D gene: .
J gene: TRBJ2-2
clone size: once
V gene: TRBV7-3
CDR3 protein: CASKLGGGELFF
CDR3 DNA: TGTGCCAGCAAGCTGGGAGGCGGGGAGCTGTTTTTT

D gene: .
J gene: TRBJ2-7
clone size: .
V gene: TRBV7-8
CDR3 protein: CASSLIRTSYEQYF
CDR3 DNA: TGTGCCAGCAGCTTAATACGGACCTCATACGAGCAGTACTTC

D gene: .
J gene: TRBJ2-4
clone size: once
V gene: TRBV19
CDR3 protein: CASSIRPSGRDIQYF
CDR3 DNA: TGTGCCAGTAGTATAAGGCCCTCAGGCAGGGACATTCAGTACTTC

D gene: TRBD1
J gene: TRBJ2-3
clone size: .
V gene: TRBV10-3
CDR3 protein: CAISESTRGPTDTQYF
CDR3 DNA: TGTGCCATCAGTGAGTCGACCAGGGGGCCCACAGATACGCAGTATTTT

D gene: .
J gene: TRBJ1-1
clone size: .
V gene: TRBV19
CDR3 protein: CASSIRGDPVRNTEAFF
CDR3 DNA: TGTGCCAGTAGTATAAGAGGGGACCCTGTGAGGAACACTGAAGCTTTCTTT

D gene: TRBD1
J gene: TRBJ1-1
clone size: once
V gene: TRBV27
CDR3 protein: CASSLEGAGTEAFF
CDR3 DNA: TGTGCCAGCAGTTTGGAGGGGGCGGGAACTGAAGCTTTCTTT

D gene: TRBD1
J gene: TRBJ2-5
clone size: .
V gene: TRBV5-4
CDR3 protein: CASSLRKGGGETQYF
CDR3 DNA: TGTGCCAGCAGCTTGCGGAAAGGGGGCGGGGAGACCCAGTACTTC

D gene: .
J gene: TRBJ1-5
clone size: .
V gene: TRBV19
CDR3 protein: CASTVEGRQPQHF
CDR3 DNA: TGTGCCAGTACCGTGGAGGGACGGCAGCCCCAGCATTTT

D gene: .
J gene: TRBJ2-1
clone size: many
V gene: TRBV27
CDR3 protein: CASSLSIGWAVEQFF
CDR3 DNA: TGTGCCAGCAGTTTATCGATTGGGTGGGCGGTCGAGCAGTTCTTC

D gene: TRBD1
J gene: TRBJ1-5
clone size: .
V gene: TRBV19
CDR3 protein: CASSVPDRLQPQHF
CDR3 DNA: TGTGCCAGTAGTGTACCGGACAGGCTCCAGCCCCAGCATTTT

D gene: TRBD1
J gene: TRBJ2-7
clone size: .
V gene: TRBV28
CDR3 protein: CASRPNRDRSYEQYF
CDR3 DNA: TGTGCCAGCAGACCGAACCGGGACAGGAGCTACGAGCAGTACTTC

D gene: .
J gene: TRBJ1-4
clone size: .
V gene: TRBV19
CDR3 protein: CASMDSFSSTNEKLFF
CDR3 DNA: TGTGCCAGTATGGACAGTTTCTCGTCAACTAATGAAAAACTGTTTTTT

D gene: .
J gene: TRBJ2-5
clone size: .
V gene: TRBV7-9
CDR3 protein: CASSPPQGTQYF
CDR3 DNA: TGTGCCAGCAGCCCACCTCAGGGGACCCAGTACTTC

D gene: .
J gene: TRBJ2-3
clone size: .
V gene: TRBV30
CDR3 protein: CAWDGTSTDTQYF
CDR3 DNA: TGTGCCTGGGACGGAACTAGCACAGATACGCAGTATTTT

D gene: .
J gene: TRBJ1-5
clone size: few
V gene: TRBV30
CDR3 protein: CAWTSGGLGNQPQHF
CDR3 DNA: TGTGCCTGGACCTCCGGGGGGCTGGGCAATCAGCCCCAGCATTTT

D gene: .
J gene: TRBJ1-1
clone size: .
V gene: TRBV6-5
CDR3 protein: CASSYGAGAEAFF
CDR3 DNA: TGTGCCAGCAGTTACGGCGCAGGGGCTGAAGCTTTCTTT

D gene: TRBD1
J gene: TRBJ1-2
clone size: once
V gene: TRBV5-6
CDR3 protein: CASSAIGTGNNYGYTF
CDR3 DNA: TGTGCCAGCAGCGCCATTGGGACAGGGAACAACTATGGCTACACCTTC